The TCR beta chain under discussion was sequenced for a study of human T cells and chemical hapten exposure. Per the authors' pipeline: Between roughly 20,000 and 700,000 TCRs appeared in each sample, and the median stood at 95,638. Each CDR3 protein is one row after TCRdb ran MiXCR on the RACE reads. These V and J calls rely on TCRdb rather than the paper's analysis. Of under 300,000 distinct CDR3 sequences in the sample, roughly 7.4% were seen once. The CDR3 runs 13 residues. Trimming left V 3 bases short and J 3 bases short, with 8 bases between. Germline assignment: CDR1 MNHEY and CDR2 SMNVEV (reference sequence). The time point here: pre-sensitization, week 0. Regarding treatment: therapeutic diphenylcyclopropenone sensitization with weekly scalp DPC. This clonotype has more than one count but fewer than ten.

Sample: whole blood, taken in connection with sensitization to the hapten diphenylcyclopropenone (DPC). The chain has TRBV27 and TRBJ1-2; no clear D gene. The sequence came from a man between 18 and 29 years old with alopecia areata. Some clones in this sample may be carry-over from other donors' samples. CDR3 amino acids: CASSFGSHYGYTF. CDR3 bases: TGTGCCAGCAGTTTTGGAAGCCACTATGGCTACACCTTC.